This T cell receptor (beta chain) stems from a study of blood T cell repertoires in COVID-19. Looking at the study overall: The study drew acute and convalescent COVID-19 samples from the United States, Italy and Spain. The cDNA or gDNA used as material had been derived from T cells, B-cell-depleted T cells, or PBMCs.

TCRdb's table, derived via immunoSEQ multiplex PCR, lists solely in-frame clones and lacks some. The table records about 95,000 clones, just over 90% of them present only once. CDR1 SGHRS and CDR2 YFSETQ come from the germline V gene. The CDR3 sequence is 13 residues long. V dropped 4 bases and J dropped 6 bases, with 12 bases sitting between them. The sample consisted of peripheral blood. The sequence was obtained from a woman in her 50s in a cohort sampled during active COVID-19. The V gene is TRBV5-1, the J gene TRBJ2-3; no definite D call. The DNA of the CDR3 is TGCGCCAGCAGCCCTACCGCACAGGATACGCAGTATTTT. Translated, it gives CASSPTAQDTQYF.